These 21 T cell receptor beta chains share one sample of origin, sequenced in a study of blood T cell repertoires in COVID-19. Data came from immunoSEQ multiplex PCR; TCRdb stores just in-frame clones and leaves some out. This sample has about 240,000 clones, with approximately 85% found just once. Source material: peripheral blood. All receptors come from a woman in her 30s with acute or convalescent COVID-19.

The chain couples TRBV25-1 to TRBJ2-3, with TRBD2 identical over 8 bases. V was clipped by 2 bases and J by 5 bases; unmatched bases: 9. The CDR3 covers 16 residues. Germline CDR1 and CDR2: MGHDK and SYGVNS. The CDR3: CASSEPSGPSLDTQYF. The CDR3 DNA reads TGTGCCAGCAGTGAACCTAGCGGGCCTTCATTAGATACGCAGTATTTT.

CDR3 residues: CASSSEQRRPQHF. The CDR3 DNA follows: TGTGCCAGCAGCTCAGAACAGAGACGGCCCCAGCATTTT. This sequence joins TRBV6-5 and TRBJ1-5; D gene ambiguous. Germline CDR1 MNHEY, CDR2 SVGAGI. This CDR3 spans 13 amino acids. The V and J ends lost 6 bases and 9 bases respectively, with 15 bases between them.

This clone was seen once. This sequence joins TRBV27 and TRBJ2-4; 7 bases agree with TRBD1. In germline, CDR1 is MNHEY, CDR2 SMNVEV (reference sequence). The CDR3 totals 16 residues. V lost 3 bases and J lost 1; bases outside the gene matches: 6. CDR3 residues: CASSFHEGAAKNIQYF. The CDR3 nucleotides read TGTGCCAGCAGTTTTCATGAGGGGGCTGCCAAAAACATTCAGTACTTC.

About this clone itself: Relative to the germline gene, one junction end is altered; a read error may explain this. CDR3 amino acids: CTSSQLSAVSYEQYF. The CDR3 DNA reads TGCACCAGCAGCCAGCTAAGCGCCGTAAGCTACGAGCAGTACTTC. The chain carries TRBV4-1 and TRBJ2-7; no clear D gene. The CDR3 spans 15 residues. In germline, CDR1 is MGHRA, CDR2 YSYEKL.

CDR3 protein: CAWRYIRSSGNTIYF. DNA of the CDR3: TGTGCCTGGCGATACATCCGCAGTTCTGGAAACACCATATATTTT. The chain joins TRBV30 to TRBJ1-3, with no clear D. The CDR3 is made up of 15 amino acids. Per germline, CDR1 GTSNPN and CDR2 SVGIG (reference sequence). The V and J ends lost 5 bases and 1 base respectively, with 15 bases between them.

V usage is TRBV7-3 and J usage is TRBJ1-1, with D perhaps TRBD1 (6 bases). The CDR3 runs 16 residues. V lost 0 bases and J lost 1, with 12 bases in between. Germline CDR1 is SGHTA and CDR2 is FQGTGA. CDR3 residues: CASSLTPTGRNTEAFF. The CDR3, as DNA: TGTGCCAGCAGCTTAACCCCCACAGGGAGGAACACTGAAGCTTTCTTT.

This clone has just a few counts. The chain combines TRBV27 with TRBJ1-6, with 10 bases lining up with TRBD1. Germline V gives CDR1 MNHEY, CDR2 SMNVEV (reference sequence). The CDR3 covers 12 residues. The junction had 2 bases not matched to a gene; V was cut back by 8 bases and J by 10 bases. The CDR3 loop reads CASWTGGSPLHF. The CDR3 DNA reads as TGTGCCAGCTGGACAGGGGGGTCACCCCTCCACTTT.

The chain has TRBV5-4 and TRBJ2-1; TRBD2 aligns across 13 bases. The germline V gene has CDR1 SGHNT and CDR2 YYREEE (reference sequence). The CDR3 spans 13 residues. J gave up 8 bases and V 10 bases, and 6 bases lay outside the gene matches. The DNA of the CDR3 is TGTGCCGGGACTAGCGGGATTTATGATGAGCAGTTCTTC. Its protein product is CAGTSGIYDEQFF.

The V and J genes are TRBV6-5 and TRBJ1-6; D remains unclear. V was shortened by 0 bases and J by 3 bases, with 9 bases between the two germline ends. This CDR3 contains 16 residues. Per germline, CDR1 MNHEY and CDR2 SVGAGI. The CDR3 coding sequence is TGTGCCAGCAGTTACTCGAGGAAAGACTATAATTCACCCCTCCACTTT. Amino acids: CASSYSRKDYNSPLHF.

The chain links TRBV4-3 to TRBJ2-3; 7 nucleotides line up with TRBD2. The germline CDR1 and CDR2 sequences are LGHNA and YSLEER. V was clipped by 4 bases and J by 4 bases; unmatched bases: 8. The CDR3 covers 15 residues. The CDR3 DNA reads as TGCGCCAGCAGCCCCCGTACTAGCGACGCAGATACGCAGTATTTT. Its protein product is CASSPRTSDADTQYF.

V and J are TRBV19 and TRBJ2-5, with 9 bases identical to TRBD1. The CDR3 contains 14 residues. Germline V lookup: CDR1 LNHDA, CDR2 SQIVND (reference sequence). V lost 9 bases and J lost 5; bases outside the gene matches: 10. CDR3 region: CASRPGTGFETQYF. The CDR3 bases are TGTGCCAGCCGTCCCGGGACAGGGTTCGAGACCCAGTACTTC.

This clone was counted only a few times. The J gene is TRBJ1-1, the V gene TRBV9, with a tentative D call TRBD1 (5 bases). The CDR3 extends over 16 amino acids. The germline V gene encodes CDR1 SGDLS and CDR2 YYNGEE. Trimming removed 3 bases at V and 3 bases at J, with 18 bases between. CDR3: CASSDTGRSPDTEAFF. CDR3 sequence (DNA): TGTGCCAGCAGCGACACAGGCCGCTCACCAGACACTGAAGCTTTCTTT.

CDR3 amino acids: CASSLGGQPTDTQYF. CDR3 nucleotide sequence: TGTGCCAGCAGCTTAGGGGGACAGCCCACAGATACGCAGTATTTT. The chain links TRBV11-3 to TRBJ2-3, with 7 bases identical to TRBD1. The CDR3 runs 15 residues. Trimming took 1 base from V and 2 from J; bases not matched to a gene: 3. Per germline, CDR1 SGHNT and CDR2 YENEEA.

The chain combines TRBV18 with TRBJ2-3, with 7 bases fitting TRBD2. Germline CDR1 is KGHSH and CDR2 is LQKENI. V lost 0 bases to trimming and J lost 6 bases; unmatched junction nucleotides: 9. The CDR3 loop spans 16 amino acids. CDR3 in amino acids: CASSPPSSGGTDTQYF. In nucleotides, the CDR3 is TGTGCCAGCTCACCACCGTCTAGCGGAGGGACGGATACGCAGTATTTT.

Only a few counts were recorded for this clone. This chain's CDR3 is CASSVEGTNTGELFF. CDR3 sequence (DNA): TGTGCCAGCAGCGTGGAGGGGACCAACACCGGGGAGCTGTTTTTT. V is TRBV9 and J is TRBJ2-2; the D gene is possibly TRBD2 (6 bases). V was cut by 2 bases and J by 2 bases, with 10 bases left in between. Germline V gives CDR1 SGDLS, CDR2 YYNGEE. The CDR3 extends over 15 amino acids.

The rearrangement uses TRBV15 and TRBJ2-1; 8 positions match TRBD2. The CDR3 covers 13 residues. Germline lookup yields CDR1 LNHNV and CDR2 YYDKDF (reference sequence). J was trimmed by 13 bases and V by 0 bases; bases with no gene match: 5. The CDR3 DNA sequence: TGTGCCACCAGCAGAGATGATCGGGAGGGACAGTTCTTC. Amino acids: CATSRDDREGQFF.

The gene calls are TRBV24-1 and TRBJ2-2; D remains unclear. The CDR3 is made up of 16 amino acids. CDR1 KGHDR and CDR2 SFDVKD come from the germline V gene. V was shortened by 1 base and J by 1 base, with 9 bases between the two germline ends. The CDR3 sequence is CATSDFGQLNTGELFF. As DNA, the CDR3 is TGTGCCACCAGTGATTTTGGTCAGTTGAACACCGGGGAGCTGTTTTTT.

This chain's CDR3 is CAWRDMNTEAFF. CDR3 bases: TGTGCCTGGAGGGACATGAACACTGAAGCTTTCTTT. The chain is built from TRBV30 and TRBJ1-1, with D perhaps TRBD1 (5 bases). This CDR3 is built from 12 residues. CDR1 is GTSNPN, CDR2 SVGIG, per germline (reference sequence). V was shortened by 3 bases and J by 0 bases, with 5 bases between the two germline ends.

The chain employs TRBV19 and TRBJ1-3; D gene ambiguous. This CDR3 has 16 amino acids. The germline gives CDR1 LNHDA, CDR2 SQIVND (reference sequence). The V and J ends lost 5 bases and 1 base respectively, with 15 bases between them. Written as DNA, the CDR3 is TGTGCCAGTAGTGCAATACGGGGAACTTCTGGAAACACCATATATTTT. As protein: CASSAIRGTSGNTIYF.

The chain links TRBV9 to TRBJ2-2; D is perhaps TRBD2 (5 bases). Trimming took 3 bases from V and 0 from J, leaving 15 bases between them. The CDR3 spans 17 residues. CDR1 SGDLS and CDR2 YYNGEE come from the germline V gene. The CDR3 loop is CASSAKTILTNTGELFF. CDR3 sequence (DNA): TGTGCCAGCAGCGCAAAGACTATACTCACGAACACCGGGGAGCTGTTTTTT.

The chain couples TRBV7-2 to TRBJ2-1; D unresolved. Germline assignment: CDR1 SGHTA and CDR2 FQGNSA. The CDR3 sequence is 16 residues long. V lost 0 bases and J 1 base, leaving 10 bases between the germline ends. CDR3 bases: TGTGCCAGCAGCTTAGCCCAGACTTCGTCCTACAATGAGCAGTTCTTC. Protein: CASSLAQTSSYNEQFF.